The subject of this entry is one TCR beta chain. Its antigen is currently unknown. A read error may account for a junction end that differs from germline. The entry originates in a study of cytomegalovirus exposure and HLA in healthy donors. Study findings and constraints: Among the most significant clusters, several appeared linked to common viral pathogens in a later analysis. A few CMV-associated chains proved CMV antigen-specific in vitro. Within an earlier analysis, most TCR beta V segments proved productive either about 90% or about 30% of the time. The only immune exposure information that was available was CMV serostatus.

Amplification used 60 Vbeta primers and 13 Jbeta primers. Profiled with immunoSEQ multiplex PCR; TCRdb holds only in-frame clones, not every one. The sample contains about 120,000 clones, 75% of which appear only once. Germline CDR1 reads SGHRS; CDR2 reads YFSETQ. The CDR3 runs 13 residues. This TCR was recovered from a woman between 40 and 50 years old in good health and CMV-seropositive. J is TRBJ2-7 and V is TRBV5-1; TRBD2 aligns across 7 bases. Sequences were obtained from PBMCs. The CDR3 reads CASSVGDYIGSQF. As DNA, the CDR3 is TGCGCCAGCAGCGTAGGGGACTATATCGGCTCCCAATTC. Combining the CDR3 with reference TRBV5-1 and TRBJ2-7 gives the whole variable domain KAGVTQTPRYLIKTRGQQVTLSCSPISGHRSVSWYQQTPGQGLQFLFEYFSETQRNKGNFPGRFSGRQFSNSRSEMNVSTLELGDSALYLCASSVGDYIGSQFGPGTRLTVT.